This T cell receptor beta chain was found in a study of blood T cell repertoires in COVID-19. Study background: Sample material is recorded as cDNA or gDNA derived from T cells, B-cell-depleted T cells, or PBMCs.

All enrollees were about 18 to 100 years old and from about 24 US areas. Cohort assignment relied on participant-reported clinical history. This clone came up once. Trimming took 1 base from V and 6 from J; bases not matched to a gene: 13. Germline V gives CDR1 SGHNT, CDR2 YENEEA. CDR3 length equals 19 residues. Original handling: Cell counts per sample came from amplifying reference gene primers. Libraries were prepared by immunoSEQ multiplex PCR; TCRdb keeps only in-frame clonotypes and omits some of them. V and J calls and clone size follow that table, whereas D and trimming were derived from the DNA. The sample carries about 210,000 clones, 80% to 90% recorded once.

This receptor was obtained from a man aged 25 to 40 in a cohort exposed to, infected with or recovered from COVID-19 (not recorded which). Sequenced: PBMCs or T cells enriched from blood (not recorded which). This sequence joins TRBV11-3 and TRBJ2-1; TRBD2 matches 12 bases. The CDR3, as DNA: TGTGCCAGCAGCTTAGGTCTAGCGGGAGGGCCTATAGGCACCAATGAGCAGTTCTTC. This translates into CASSLGLAGGPIGTNEQFF.